These T cell receptor beta chains were read from a single sample in a study of a mutant IDH1 vaccine in newly diagnosed glioma. Their specific antigens are unknown. The repertoire was sequenced with immunoSEQ multiplex PCR; TCRdb's copy has only in-frame clones and lacks some. The sample includes fewer than 35,000 clones, roughly 84% of them seen just once. The sequenced sample was PBMCs, obtained from a glioma patient whose treatment included an IDH1 peptide vaccine. The receptors shown here come from a man in his thirties or forties with glioma. Both conserved end residues are part of each CDR3. Each record gives: J gene, clone size, D gene, V gene, CDR3 protein, CDR3 DNA. A D gene is named only where the DNA matches it firmly. For some rows the clone size is stated as once, few or many, or as a class when expanded; others skip it.

j_gene: TRBJ2-1; abundance: few; d_gene: NA; v_gene: TRBV7-3; CDR3aa: CASSSGTASYNEQFF; CDR3nt: TGTGCCAGCAGCAGCGGGACAGCATCCTACAATGAGCAGTTCTTC
j_gene: TRBJ2-3; abundance: NA; d_gene: NA; v_gene: TRBV5-6; CDR3aa: CASSRFTTDTQYF; CDR3nt: TGTGCCAGCAGCCGTTTTACAACAGATACGCAGTATTTT
j_gene: TRBJ2-7; abundance: NA; d_gene: TRBD1; v_gene: TRBV11-2; CDR3aa: CASRPLGQGDHYEQYF; CDR3nt: TGTGCGTCCCGACCTCTAGGACAGGGTGATCACTACGAGCAGTACTTC
j_gene: TRBJ1-2; abundance: once; d_gene: TRBD1; v_gene: TRBV30; CDR3aa: CAWSHTGTAYGYTF; CDR3nt: TGTGCCTGGAGTCACACCGGGACAGCCTATGGCTACACCTTC
j_gene: TRBJ1-5; abundance: NA; d_gene: NA; v_gene: TRBV5-1; CDR3aa: CASSLVGGDNQPQHF; CDR3nt: TGCGCCAGCAGCTTGGTTGGGGGCGACAATCAGCCCCAGCATTTT
j_gene: TRBJ1-2; abundance: NA; d_gene: NA; v_gene: TRBV6-1; CDR3aa: CASSEAGHLYGYTF; CDR3nt: TGTGCCAGCAGTGAAGCGGGACACCTCTATGGCTACACCTTC
j_gene: TRBJ1-5; abundance: NA; d_gene: NA; v_gene: TRBV28; CDR3aa: CASSLGGDQPQHF; CDR3nt: TGTGCCAGCAGTTTGGGGGGGGATCAGCCCCAGCATTTT
j_gene: TRBJ2-5; abundance: NA; d_gene: TRBD1; v_gene: TRBV5-1; CDR3aa: CASSLARDRHETQYF; CDR3nt: TGCGCCAGCAGCTTGGCCCGGGACAGACATGAGACCCAGTACTTC
j_gene: TRBJ2-2; abundance: NA; d_gene: TRBD1; v_gene: TRBV7-3; CDR3aa: CASSPMGTDTGELFF; CDR3nt: TGTGCCAGCAGCCCAATGGGGACAGACACCGGGGAGCTGTTTTTT
j_gene: TRBJ1-1; abundance: NA; d_gene: TRBD1; v_gene: TRBV7-2; CDR3aa: CASSLIVGGNTEAFF; CDR3nt: TGTGCCAGCAGCTTAATAGTAGGGGGCAACACTGAAGCTTTCTTT
j_gene: TRBJ2-1; abundance: NA; d_gene: TRBD2; v_gene: TRBV5-1; CDR3aa: CASSPGTSGSGEQFF; CDR3nt: TGCGCCAGCAGCCCCGGGACTAGCGGGAGCGGGGAGCAGTTCTTC
j_gene: TRBJ1-5; abundance: once; d_gene: NA; v_gene: TRBV30; CDR3aa: CAWSGDGSNQPQHF; CDR3nt: TGTGCCTGGAGCGGCGACGGTAGCAATCAGCCCCAGCATTTT
j_gene: TRBJ2-7; abundance: NA; d_gene: NA; v_gene: TRBV19; CDR3aa: CASSLSGTVHYEQYF; CDR3nt: TGTGCCAGTAGCCTAAGTGGGACCGTCCACTACGAGCAGTACTTC